The 24 T cell receptor beta chains below come from one sample, sequenced in a study of T-cell reconstitution after alpha-beta-depleted transplantation in children. Researchers prepared the TCRbeta library using unique molecular identifiers, the study reports. MiXCR, run by TCRdb on the PCR reads, gives a single entry per CDR3 protein. Here the sample spans about 600,000 distinct CDR3 sequences, 23% being singletons. The sequencing used PBMCs, mostly from graft donor cells, collected 360 days after TCRalphabeta/CD19-depleted stem cell transplant. These receptor sequences come from a boy in the first two years of life who had a stem cell transplant for acute myeloid leukemia, so the T cells may come from the graft donor.

Ten or more counts support this clonotype. The V call is TRBV29-1, the J call TRBJ2-3; D is possibly TRBD1 or TRBD2 (6 bases each). The CDR3 is 15 amino acids. Germline assignment: CDR1 SQVTM and CDR2 ANQGSEA. Trimming shortened V by 6 bases and J by 2 bases, and 18 bases separated the two germline ends. CDR3 loop: CSVVGGLGLTDTQYF. The CDR3, as DNA: TGCAGCGTCGTAGGGGGACTGGGACTCACAGATACGCAGTATTTT.

This clonotype came up a few times. A much larger clone lies a single base off, so this may be a read error. CDR3 sequence (DNA): TGTGCCAGCAGTTCGGCCTATGGCTACACCTTC. Translating gives CASSSAYGYTF. The rearrangement uses TRBV12-3 or TRBV12-4 and TRBJ1-2; unclear D gene. The germline V and J ends were trimmed by 4 bases and 4 bases, with 4 bases remaining between them. This CDR3 has 11 residues.

This chain connects TRBV19 to TRBJ1-1; TRBD1 might be the D (5 bases). Germline CDR1 LNHDA, CDR2 SQIVND (reference sequence). The length of the CDR3 is 14 residues. The ends were cut back, 1 base at V and 1 base at J, with 7 bases in the middle. Here the CDR3 reads CASSIGGGNTEAFF. In DNA, the CDR3 is TGTGCCAGTAGTATAGGGGGGGGGAACACTGAAGCTTTCTTT.

J is TRBJ1-2 and V is TRBV30, with TRBD1 as a possible D gene (5 bases). This CDR3 spans 13 amino acids. Between the trimmed V and J ends, which lost 3 bases and 6 bases, there was a span of 14 bases. Germline V gene data show CDR1 as GTSNPN and CDR2 as SVGIG (reference sequence). In DNA, the CDR3 is TGTGCCTGGAGCGCAGGGTTTACGGATGGCTACACCTTC. It yields the protein CAWSAGFTDGYTF.

The V gene is TRBV6-1, the J gene TRBJ1-2, with TRBD1 matching over 9 bases. J was trimmed by 3 bases and V by 6 bases; bases with no gene match: 17. This CDR3 has 18 amino acids. Germline V CDR1 and CDR2: MNHNS, SASEGT. In DNA, the CDR3 is TGTGCCAGCAGGGCTCGCGGGACAGGGAATAGAGCTTACTATGGCTACACCTTC. The encoded protein is CASRARGTGNRAYYGYTF.

The chain couples TRBV11-2 to TRBJ2-5; 9 nucleotides agree with TRBD2. The germline CDR1 and CDR2 sequences are SGHAT and FQNNGV. This CDR3 has 14 amino acids. Trimming cost V 6 bases and J 7 bases; bases outside gene matches: 9. CDR3 DNA sequence: TGTGCCAGCAGAAGCGGGGGGTTTTGGGGGACCCAGTACTTC. It translates to CASRSGGFWGTQYF. The whole variable domain, filled in from reference TRBV11-2 and TRBJ2-5, reads EAGVAQSPRYKIIEKRQSVAFWCNPISGHATLYWYQQILGQGPKLLIQFQNNGVVDDSQLPKDRFSAERLKGVDSTLKIQPAKLEDSAVYLCASRSGGFWGTQYFGPGTRLLVL.

The chain links TRBV12-3 or TRBV12-4 to TRBJ2-7, with 7 bases fitting TRBD1. The CDR3 sequence is 16 residues long. J lost 0 bases, V lost 1 base, and 6 bases had no gene match. The CDR3 reads CASSLGGTDASYEQYV. CDR3 bases: TGTGCCAGCAGTTTAGGGGGGACAGATGCCTCCTACGAGCAGTACGTC.

The chain uses TRBV20-1 and TRBJ2-5; 8 nucleotides line up with TRBD2. Germline V gene data show CDR1 as DFQATT and CDR2 as SNEGSKA (reference sequence). V dropped 2 bases and J dropped 5; count of bases not matched to a gene: 7. This CDR3 spans 14 amino acids. CDR3 region: CSARRRGGGETQYF. The CDR3 DNA reads TGCAGTGCTAGAAGACGGGGGGGAGGTGAGACCCAGTACTTC.

This clonotype was counted a few times. The rearrangement uses TRBV15 and TRBJ2-7; weak D call: TRBD1 (5 bases). CDR1 and CDR2 from the germline V gene are LNHNV and YYDKDF (reference sequence). Trimming cost V 4 bases and J 6 bases, with 19 bases left between them. The length of the CDR3 is 15 residues. CDR3 residues: CATSIGWGSASEQYF. The CDR3 nucleotides are TGTGCCACCAGCATTGGATGGGGCAGCGCCTCCGAGCAGTACTTC.

The chain combines TRBV7-9 with TRBJ2-7, with D maybe TRBD1 (5 bases). This CDR3 has 16 residues. Germline values: CDR1 SEHNR, CDR2 FQNEAQ (reference sequence). Deletions cut 3 bases from V and 4 bases from J, with 19 bases between. CDR3 sequence: CASSFGTGTAEYEQYV. Written as DNA, the CDR3 is TGTGCCAGCAGCTTCGGCACAGGTACGGCTGAATACGAGCAGTACGTC.

This clonotype was detected only once. The gene calls are TRBV6-5 and TRBJ1-2; D unresolved. Germline CDR1 is MNHEY and CDR2 is SVGAGI. This CDR3 is built from 14 residues. The germline V and J ends were trimmed by 0 bases and 5 bases, with 10 bases remaining between them. In nucleotides, the CDR3 is TGTGCCAGCAGTTACTCGATTCCCAGTTATGGCTACACCTTC. Its protein product is CASSYSIPSYGYTF.

This sequence joins TRBV7-3 and TRBJ2-6; D call uncertain. The CDR3 is made up of 15 amino acids. V was shortened by 5 bases and J by 0 bases, with 8 bases between the two germline ends. Germline loops: CDR1 SGHTA, CDR2 FQGTGA. The CDR3 DNA reads as TGTGCCAGCAGCACAACACCCTCTGGGGCCAACGTCCTGACTTTC. Protein product: CASSTTPSGANVLTF.

V and J are TRBV7-3 and TRBJ2-3, with 8 bases matching TRBD2. The CDR3 loop spans 17 amino acids. Germline V gene sequence: CDR1 SGHTA, CDR2 FQGTGA. V shed 2 bases, J shed 0 bases, and the junction held 7 bases outside the gene matches. CDR3 sequence (DNA): TGTGCCAGCAGCTTACAGGGGCAGCGGGGGAGCACAGATACGCAGTATTTT. Its translation: CASSLQGQRGSTDTQYF.

This clonotype appeared a few times. The chain is built from TRBV20-1 and TRBJ2-1; perhaps D is TRBD1 or TRBD2 (6 bases each). Per germline, CDR1 DFQATT and CDR2 SNEGSKA (reference sequence). There are 17 residues in the CDR3. V lost 3 bases to trimming and J lost 0 bases, with 18 bases between them. This chain's CDR3 is CSARLRVGGPSYNEQFF. In DNA, the CDR3 is TGCAGTGCTAGGCTGAGAGTGGGGGGCCCCTCCTACAATGAGCAGTTCTTC.

This clonotype turned up a few times. The rearrangement uses TRBV28 and TRBJ2-1; D is tentatively TRBD1 or TRBD2 (5 bases each). Germline CDR1 reads MDHEN; CDR2 reads SYDVKM. The CDR3 contains 16 residues. Trimming took off 5 bases at V and 6 bases at J, with 20 bases between the two ends. The chain's CDR3 is CASSPLEGDGGNEQFF. DNA for the CDR3: TGTGCCAGCAGTCCTCTCGAGGGCGATGGGGGCAATGAGCAGTTCTTC.

This clonotype was counted ten times or more. The V gene is TRBV11-2, the J gene TRBJ2-3; D remains ambiguous. The CDR3 covers 14 residues. Trimming pared 0 bases from V and 4 bases from J, leaving 8 bases between. The V gene's germline CDR1 is SGHAT and CDR2 FQNNGV. The CDR3 DNA follows: TGTGCCAGCAGCTTAGATCGGTCCGCAGATACGCAGTATTTT. This translates into CASSLDRSADTQYF.

This clonotype was observed a handful of times. The chain uses TRBV6-1 and TRBJ2-7; TRBD1 matches at 9 bases. This CDR3 comprises 15 residues. V lost 5 bases, J lost 5 bases, and 10 bases stayed unmatched. The germline V gene has CDR1 MNHNS and CDR2 SASEGT. Here the CDR3 reads CASSPRDRVTNEQYF. CDR3 nucleotide sequence: TGTGCCAGCAGTCCCCGGGACAGGGTAACGAACGAGCAGTACTTC.

This clonotype was found many times. V usage is TRBV6-2 or TRBV6-3 and J usage is TRBJ2-6; a weak D match, TRBD1 (6 bases). V lost 7 bases and J lost 0, with 13 bases in between. Germline-derived CDR1 and CDR2 are MNHEY and SVGEGT. The CDR3 is made up of 16 amino acids. Here the CDR3 reads CASTRTVGSGANVLTF. For the CDR3, the DNA is TGTGCCAGCACCCGGACAGTAGGCTCTGGGGCCAACGTCCTGACTTTC.

This clonotype was picked up many times. The rearrangement uses TRBV18 and TRBJ2-3; D is uncertain. There are 13 residues in the CDR3. From germline, CDR1 is KGHSH and CDR2 LQKENI. V lost 7 bases, J lost 2 bases, and 10 bases lay in between. The CDR3 coding sequence is TGTGCCAGCTTACAAACCTACACAGATACGCAGTATTTT. Amino acid sequence: CASLQTYTDTQYF.

This sequence joins TRBV29-1 and TRBJ1-3; 10 bases are a match to TRBD1. The CDR3 length is 14 residues. CDR1 is SQVTM and CDR2 is ANQGSEA in the germline V gene. V lost 6 bases and J lost 3; bases outside the gene matches: 5. The DNA for the CDR3 is TGCAGCGTCGGACAGGGGGGAATTGGAAACACCATATATTTT. The encoded protein is CSVGQGGIGNTIYF. The full variable domain, rest sourced from reference TRBV29-1 and TRBJ1-3, is SAVISQKPSRDICQRGTSLTIQCQVDSQVTMMFWYRQQPGQSLTLIATANQGSEATYESGFVIDKFPISRPNLTFSTLTVSNMSPEDSSIYLCSVGQGGIGNTIYFGEGSWLTVV.

This clonotype was seen only a few times. A read error may account for a junction end that differs from germline. The chain carries TRBV6-2 or TRBV6-3 and TRBJ2-3; 8 nucleotides agree with TRBD1. CDR3 size: 17 residues. CDR1 is MNHEY and CDR2 is SVGEGT in the germline V gene. The CDR3 DNA follows: TGTGCCAGCAGTCGGACAGGGTTTGCCACAGGCCTCTGGAACCCCCCGTTT. Translated, it gives CASSRTGFATGLWNPPF.

This clonotype showed up many times. The chain combines TRBV29-1 with TRBJ1-2; D is ambiguous. The CDR3 spans 9 residues. Germline V gives CDR1 SQVTM, CDR2 ANQGSEA. Trimming left V 4 bases short and J 5 bases short, with 2 bases between. The DNA of the CDR3 is TGCAGCGTTGGGTATGGCTACACCTTC. Its translation is CSVGYGYTF.

Only a few counts were recorded for this clonotype. The chain joins TRBV20-1 to TRBJ1-1, with D unresolved. The V gene lost 6 bases and the J gene lost 1 base, with 18 bases spanning the gap. The CDR3 covers 15 residues. Germline V gene lookup returns CDR1 DFQATT and CDR2 SNEGSKA (reference sequence). CDR3 nucleotides: TGCAGTGCCCCCGGCGGAGAGGGTCAGAACACTGAAGCTTTCTTT. Protein product: CSAPGGEGQNTEAFF.

This clonotype was picked up many times. This chain links TRBV5-1 with TRBJ1-1; D unclear. The CDR3 spans 15 residues. Trimming cost V 0 bases and J 5 bases, with 14 bases left between them. Germline CDR1 and CDR2: SGHRS and YFSETQ. This CDR3 is CASSLELGSGTEAFF. Here the CDR3 DNA reads TGCGCCAGCAGCTTGGAGTTGGGGAGTGGGACTGAAGCTTTCTTT.